What follows are 30 T cell receptor beta chains derived from one specimen sequenced in a study of regulatory T cells in long-lasting Graves disease. Relying on iRepertoire HTBI primers and Arm-PCR of CDR3 regions, the team built TCR beta libraries. TCRdb fed the multiplex PCR reads into MiXCR, producing one record per CDR3 protein. This sample has about 430,000 distinct CDR3 sequences, with over 20% found just once. Time point of the sample: persistent/refractory GD, antithyroid drugs over 5 years with positive TRAb. The TCR library was made from RNA that had been extracted from PBMCs in TRIzol. Here the sequenced sample was peripheral blood mononuclear cells (PBMCs), taken when the disease was refractory, from a patient treated with antithyroid drugs. The receptors here all came from a female donor with Graves disease.

In this sample, this clonotype turned up many times. The rearrangement joins TRBV30 to TRBJ1-1, with D uncertain. This CDR3 is 13 amino acids long. Germline CDR1 and CDR2: GTSNPN and SVGIG (reference sequence). Between the trimmed V and J ends, which lost 0 bases and 2 bases, there was a span of 7 bases. CDR3 residues: CAWSVLKNTEAFF. In DNA, the CDR3 is TGTGCCTGGAGTGTTTTAAAAAACACTGAAGCTTTCTTT. Supplemented by reference TRBV30 and TRBJ1-1, the full variable domain reads SQTIHQWPATLVQPVGSPLSLECTVEGTSNPNLYWYRQAAGRGLQLLFYSVGIGQISSEVPQNLSASRPQDRQFILSSKKLLLSDSGFYLCAWSVLKNTEAFFGQGTRLTVV.

Concerning this clonotype: One base away lies a much larger clone, so this may be a sequencing read error. The V call is TRBV28, the J call TRBJ1-1, with 7 bases that match TRBD1. This CDR3 has 14 residues. CDR1 is MDHEN and CDR2 is SYDVKM in the germline V gene. The CDR3 region is CAGSNRGGDAEAFF. The CDR3 DNA is TGTGCCGGCAGTAACAGGGGCGGGGATGCTGAAGCTTTCTTT.

A single count supports this clonotype. A read error is likely here: a far larger clone is one base away. The V call is TRBV11-2, the J call TRBJ2-2, with 7 bases matching TRBD2. The germline V gene has CDR1 SGHAT and CDR2 FQNNGV. The V segment lost 6 bases and the J segment 10 bases; nucleotides outside the gene matches: 20. CDR3 length: 17 amino acids. The CDR3 bases are TGTGCCAGCAGTGAAGCGTGGGGGGGAGTCTTGCCCGAGGAGCTGTTTTTT. This encodes CASSEAWGGVLPEELFF. The full variable domain, in which reference TRBV11-2 and TRBJ2-2 provide the parts outside the CDR3, is EAGVAQSPRYKIIEKRQSVAFWCNPISGHATLYWYQQILGQGPKLLIQFQNNGVVDDSQLPKDRFSAERLKGVDSTLKIQPAKLEDSAVYLCASSEAWGGVLPEELFFGEGSRLTVL.

This clonotype has only a few counts. The V gene is TRBV19, the J gene TRBJ2-1; D is unclear. This CDR3 contains 12 residues. Between the trimmed V and J ends, which lost 8 bases and 10 bases, there was a span of 15 bases. The germline gives CDR1 LNHDA, CDR2 SQIVND (reference sequence). The CDR3 sequence is CASSTYGREQFF. CDR3 DNA: TGTGCCAGTTCCACTTACGGACGGGAGCAGTTCTTC.

In its sample, this clonotype was seen a few times. The rearrangement uses TRBV28 and TRBJ2-5; 8 bases line up with TRBD2. V trimming: 6 bases; J trimming: 1 base; junction bases outside the gene matches: 10. CDR3 size: 16 residues. Germline CDR1 and CDR2: MDHEN and SYDVKM. The CDR3 spells CASSPAGGRTQETQYF. CDR3 nucleotides: TGTGCCAGCAGCCCCGCGGGAGGAAGAACCCAAGAGACCCAGTACTTC.

This clonotype was detected many times. This rearrangement joins TRBV3-1 to TRBJ2-5; 11 bases line up with TRBD2. Looked up from germline, CDR1 is LGHDT and CDR2 is YNNKEL (reference sequence). This CDR3 has 17 amino acids. The V gene end was trimmed by 3 bases and the J gene end by 2 bases; junction bases not matched to a gene: 8. The CDR3 coding sequence is TGTGCCAGCAGCCACACTAGCGGGAGTTTGCGGCAAGAGACCCAGTACTTC. This encodes CASSHTSGSLRQETQYF.

This chain joins TRBV24-1 and TRBJ2-1, with D possibly TRBD2 on 6 matching bases. Trimming removed 2 bases at V and 5 bases at J, with 9 bases between. The CDR3 runs 14 residues. In germline, CDR1 is KGHDR, CDR2 SFDVKD. Here the CDR3 reads CATSDSAGNNEQFF. DNA for the CDR3: TGTGCCACCAGTGATTCCGCGGGAAACAATGAGCAGTTCTTC.

This clonotype came up a few times. The chain recombines TRBV5-1 with TRBJ2-4; possibly TRBD2 for D (6 bases). V lost 2 bases to trimming and J lost 6 bases, with 24 bases between them. Germline lookup yields CDR1 SGHRS and CDR2 YFSETQ. The CDR3 extends over 18 amino acids. The CDR3 here is CASSFSPGTGLLGNIQYF. The CDR3 DNA is TGCGCCAGCAGCTTTTCGCCCGGGACGGGACTCCTTGGAAACATTCAGTACTTC.

The V gene is TRBV3-1, the J gene TRBJ1-6, with a weak D call TRBD1 (5 bases). Germline V gives CDR1 LGHDT, CDR2 YNNKEL (reference sequence). This CDR3 is built from 14 residues. Trimming took off 4 bases at V and 7 bases at J, with 11 bases between the two ends. The CDR3 region is CASSPPWGNSPLHF. CDR3 nucleotide sequence: TGTGCCAGCAGCCCACCGTGGGGGAATTCACCCCTCCACTTT.

This clonotype was detected ten times or more. The chain carries TRBV12-3 or TRBV12-4 and TRBJ2-2; D gene ambiguous. V was shortened by 3 bases and J by 4 bases, with 9 bases between the two germline ends. This CDR3 region has 14 residues. The CDR3 reads CASSFSFGTGELFF. As DNA, the CDR3 is TGTGCCAGCAGTTTCTCATTTGGCACCGGGGAGCTGTTTTTT.

The chain employs TRBV5-1 and TRBJ2-3, with 8 bases fitting TRBD2. The V segment lost 7 bases and the J segment 4 bases; nucleotides outside the gene matches: 8. Germline lookup yields CDR1 SGHRS and CDR2 YFSETQ. This CDR3 comprises 14 residues. DNA for the CDR3: TGCGCCAGCCGGGGGAGCGGGAGAGCAGATACGCAGTATTTT. It specifies CASRGSGRADTQYF.

This clonotype was picked up a small number of times. V is TRBV28 and J is TRBJ2-4; TRBD2 might be the D (5 bases). With 4 bases removed from V and 9 bases from J, the gap between germline ends came to 22 bases. The length of the CDR3 is 16 residues. Germline values: CDR1 MDHEN, CDR2 SYDVKM. The CDR3 spells CASSSPQEGWDSIQYF. DNA for the CDR3: TGTGCCAGCAGTTCCCCCCAAGAGGGTTGGGATTCCATTCAGTACTTC.

In this sample, this clonotype turned up many times. The rearrangement links TRBV20-1 to TRBJ2-7; TRBD2 is a possible D gene (6 bases). V gave up 3 bases and J gave up 4 bases, with 16 bases separating them. The germline CDR1 and CDR2 sequences are DFQATT and SNEGSKA (reference sequence). The CDR3 contains 14 residues. The CDR3 is CSARGVRERYEQYF. For the CDR3, the DNA is TGCAGTGCTAGGGGTGTCCGGGAGCGTTACGAGCAGTACTTC.

Concerning this clonotype itself: This may stem from a read error, because a much larger clone lies one nucleotide away. A read error is likely, as this CDR3 ends without the conserved phenylalanine or tryptophan. This chain uses TRBV3-1 with TRBJ2-7; perhaps TRBD1 as D (6 bases). Germline CDR1 and CDR2: LGHDT and YNNKEL (reference sequence). Trimming took 4 bases from V and 4 from J, leaving 14 bases between them. The CDR3 contains 14 residues. The CDR3 reads CASSPSLQGYEQYL. The CDR3 DNA sequence: TGTGCCAGCAGCCCGTCGCTTCAGGGGTACGAGCAGTACCTC.

The chain has TRBV19 and TRBJ2-3; 10 nucleotides match TRBD2. The CDR3 length is 17 residues. V lost 4 bases, J lost 5 bases, and 12 bases stayed unmatched. Germline CDR1 LNHDA, CDR2 SQIVND (reference sequence). CDR3 sequence reads: CASSTIQASGSEDTQYF. In DNA form, the CDR3 reads TGTGCCAGTAGTACAATCCAGGCTAGCGGGAGCGAAGATACGCAGTATTTT. The full variable domain, in which reference TRBV19 and TRBJ2-3 provide the parts outside the CDR3, is DGGITQSPKYLFRKEGQNVTLSCEQNLNHDAMYWYRQDPGQGLRLIYYSQIVNDFQKGDIAEGYSVSREKKESFPLTVTSAQKNPTAFYLCASSTIQASGSEDTQYFGPGTRLTVL.

Many counts were recorded for this clonotype. The genes are TRBV28 and TRBJ2-7, with D possibly TRBD1 on 5 matching bases. Germline CDR1 is MDHEN and CDR2 is SYDVKM. The CDR3 spans 14 residues. Trimming pared 8 bases from V and 4 bases from J, leaving 18 bases between. The CDR3 DNA reads as TGTGCCAGCCGAGGTCAGGGAAACTGGTACGAGCAGTACTTC. Protein sequence: CASRGQGNWYEQYF.

Many counts were recorded for this clonotype. V usage is TRBV6-6 and J usage is TRBJ2-4, with D perhaps being TRBD1 or TRBD2 (5 bases each). Germline CDR1 reads MNHNY; CDR2 reads SVGAGI (reference sequence). The CDR3 has 15 residues. V was clipped by 0 bases and J by 8 bases, with 14 bases between them. Here the CDR3 reads CASSYSPNRGDIQYF. CDR3 bases: TGTGCCAGCAGTTACTCGCCCAACAGAGGGGACATTCAGTACTTC.

In this sample, this clonotype turned up a few times. V is TRBV7-2 and J is TRBJ2-7; 12 positions agree with TRBD2. The trim removed 3 bases at V and 3 bases at J, leaving 9 bases unmatched. The germline V gene encodes CDR1 SGHTA and CDR2 FQGNSA. This CDR3 comprises 17 residues. The CDR3 sequence is CASSLRTSGKGNYEQYF. The CDR3, as DNA: TGTGCCAGCAGCTTGAGGACTAGCGGGAAAGGGAACTACGAGCAGTACTTC.

This chain uses TRBV28 with TRBJ2-7; possible D gene TRBD2, 5 bases. Germline CDR1 reads MDHEN; CDR2 reads SYDVKM. With 9 bases removed from V and 5 bases from J, the gap between germline ends came to 23 bases. The CDR3 length is 15 residues. CDR3 coding DNA: TGTGCCAGTTCTCGGTCGGCTAGCTCTAGAAACGAGCAGTACTTC. Its translation is CASSRSASSRNEQYF.

This clonotype has at least ten counts. The chain combines TRBV27 with TRBJ1-5; perhaps TRBD1 as D (5 bases). Germline values: CDR1 MNHEY, CDR2 SMNVEV (reference sequence). The CDR3 totals 14 residues. The V end lost 1 base, the J end lost 7 bases, and 11 bases lay between the germline ends. For the CDR3, the DNA is TGTGCCAGCAGTTTATACGACAGCCGCCAGCCCCAGCATTTT. Protein: CASSLYDSRQPQHF.

This clonotype was detected a few times. The rearrangement joins TRBV5-1 to TRBJ1-1; 11 bases are shared with TRBD1. The CDR3 is 14 residues long. The junction had 6 bases not matched to a gene; V was cut back by 5 bases and J by 6 bases. The germline V gene has CDR1 SGHRS and CDR2 YFSETQ. CDR3 coding DNA: TGCGCCAGCAGGGAGGACAGGGGGCGCCCTGAAGCTTTCTTT. Translating it yields CASREDRGRPEAFF.

This clonotype was seen a few times. The rearrangement uses TRBV10-3 and TRBJ1-1; D remains ambiguous. The CDR3 has 13 residues. Germline CDR1 reads ENHRY; CDR2 reads SYGVKD. The V end lost 2 bases, the J end lost 6 bases, and 10 bases lay between the germline ends. The CDR3, as DNA: TGTGCCATCAGTGAGGAGGATGGCGCTGAAGCTTTCTTT. It specifies CAISEEDGAEAFF.

This clonotype was picked up many times. The rearrangement joins TRBV18 to TRBJ1-1; D is ambiguous. This CDR3 comprises 12 residues. V lost 3 bases to trimming and J lost 3 bases, with 5 bases between them. Germline CDR1 is KGHSH and CDR2 is LQKENI. CDR3 loop: CASSPADTEAFF. As DNA, the CDR3 is TGTGCCAGCTCACCGGCAGACACTGAAGCTTTCTTT.

This clonotype was counted at least ten times. The chain uses TRBV20-1 and TRBJ2-5; 8 bases are shared with TRBD1. This CDR3 is 12 amino acids long. V lost 7 bases and J lost 3; bases outside the gene matches: 4. Germline V gene sequence: CDR1 DFQATT, CDR2 SNEGSKA (reference sequence). CDR3: CSVTGEKETQYF. In DNA form, the CDR3 reads TGCAGTGTGACAGGGGAAAAAGAGACCCAGTACTTC.

In this sample, this clonotype turned up many times. The rearrangement links TRBV28 to TRBJ2-7; D remains ambiguous. This CDR3 spans 15 amino acids. The germline gives CDR1 MDHEN, CDR2 SYDVKM. V lost 4 bases and J lost 0, with 13 bases in between. The CDR3 DNA reads as TGTGCCAGCAGTTCCGGCGATGGTAGCTCCTACGAGCAGTACTTC. This gives the protein CASSSGDGSSYEQYF. The complete variable domain, with remaining parts taken from reference TRBV28 and TRBJ2-7, reads DVKVTQSSRYLVKRTGEKVFLECVQDMDHENMFWYRQDPGLGLRLIYFSYDVKMKEKGDIPEGYSVSREKKERFSLILESASTNQTSMYLCASSSGDGSSYEQYFGPGTRLTVT.

The chain employs TRBV6-2 or TRBV6-3 and TRBJ2-5; 12 nucleotides agree with TRBD2. CDR1 MNHEY and CDR2 SVGEGT come from the germline V gene. V lost 5 bases to trimming and J lost 6 bases; unmatched junction nucleotides: 10. The CDR3 has 16 residues. CDR3 sequence: CASSPYETSGRKTQYF. The CDR3 DNA follows: TGTGCCAGCAGTCCTTATGAGACTAGCGGGAGAAAGACCCAGTACTTC.

The rearrangement links TRBV2 to TRBJ2-1, with D maybe TRBD2 (5 bases). V shed 3 bases and J shed 2 bases, with 26 bases lying between them. CDR1 SNHLY and CDR2 FYNNEI come from the germline V gene. The CDR3 is made up of 20 amino acids. The CDR3 DNA sequence: TGTGCCAGCAGTGATAATCCCATTTCGCGAATTAGCGAGACCTACAATGAGCAGTTCTTC. Protein product: CASSDNPISRISETYNEQFF.

This clonotype occurred many times. The chain combines TRBV11-2 with TRBJ1-4; D gene ambiguous. V lost 5 bases and J lost 8, with 9 bases in between. The CDR3 covers 12 residues. The V gene's germline CDR1 is SGHAT and CDR2 FQNNGV. CDR3 protein: CASSRDGEKLFF. The CDR3, as DNA: TGTGCCAGCAGCCGGGATGGCGAAAAACTGTTTTTT.

The chain is built from TRBV24-1 and TRBJ2-5; D unclear. Germline CDR1 reads KGHDR; CDR2 reads SFDVKD. This CDR3 has 14 amino acids. Trimming took 1 base from V and 3 from J, leaving 8 bases between them. The CDR3 coding sequence is TGTGCCACCAGTGATTTAAGTGGGGAAGAGACCCAGTACTTC. It encodes CATSDLSGEETQYF.

Many counts were recorded for this clonotype. The chain carries TRBV10-3 and TRBJ2-7; 7 bases align to TRBD2. Germline CDR1 is ENHRY and CDR2 is SYGVKD. V lost 8 bases to trimming and J lost 3 bases; unmatched junction nucleotides: 4. CDR3 length: 12 amino acids. The CDR3 loop reads CAIGLAGYEQYF. The CDR3 DNA sequence: TGTGCCATCGGCTTAGCGGGCTACGAGCAGTACTTC.